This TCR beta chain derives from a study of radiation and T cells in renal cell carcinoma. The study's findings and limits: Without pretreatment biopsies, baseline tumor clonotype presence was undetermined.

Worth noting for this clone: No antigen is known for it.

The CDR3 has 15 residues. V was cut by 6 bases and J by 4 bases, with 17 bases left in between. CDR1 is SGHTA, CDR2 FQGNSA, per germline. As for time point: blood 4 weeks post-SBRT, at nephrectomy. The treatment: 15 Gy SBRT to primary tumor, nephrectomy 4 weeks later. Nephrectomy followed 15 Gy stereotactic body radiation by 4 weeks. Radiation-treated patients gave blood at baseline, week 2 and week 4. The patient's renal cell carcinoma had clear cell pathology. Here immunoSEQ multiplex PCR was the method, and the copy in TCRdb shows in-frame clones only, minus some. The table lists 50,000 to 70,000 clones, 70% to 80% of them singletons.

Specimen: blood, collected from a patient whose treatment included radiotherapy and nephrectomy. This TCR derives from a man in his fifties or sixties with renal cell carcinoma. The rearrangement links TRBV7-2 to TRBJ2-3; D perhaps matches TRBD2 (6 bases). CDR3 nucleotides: TGTGCCAGCAGAGGGACTTCGAGTCTGGCAGATACGCAGTATTTT. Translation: CASRGTSSLADTQYF.